This TCR beta chain derives from a study of control samples from healthy donors and cancer patients. Method: immunoSEQ multiplex PCR; TCRdb's copy keeps in-frame clones and lacks some. The profile shows approximately 160,000 clones, roughly 95% of them singletons. Trimming shortened V by 2 bases and J by 1 base, and 8 bases separated the two germline ends. In germline, CDR1 is LGHNA, CDR2 YSLEER. This CDR3 has 14 amino acids. This clonotype originated in a woman aged 60 to 75 in good health. The sequenced sample was blood. V is TRBV4-3 and J is TRBJ2-5; D not certain. CDR3: CASSQIGGQETQYF. In DNA, the CDR3 is TGCGCCAGCAGCCAAATTGGTGGCCAAGAGACCCAGTACTTC.